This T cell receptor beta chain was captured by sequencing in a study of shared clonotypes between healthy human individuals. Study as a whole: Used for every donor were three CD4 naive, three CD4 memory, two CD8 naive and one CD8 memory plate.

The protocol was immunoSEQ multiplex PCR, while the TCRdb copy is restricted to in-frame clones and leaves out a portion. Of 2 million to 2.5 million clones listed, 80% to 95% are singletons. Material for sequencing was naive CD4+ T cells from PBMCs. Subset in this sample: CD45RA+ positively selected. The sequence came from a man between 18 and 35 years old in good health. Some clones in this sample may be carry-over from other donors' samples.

The CDR3 is CAVPKGAETQYF. CDR3 DNA: TGTGCGGTCCCGAAGGGCGCGGAGACCCAGTACTTC. The V gene is TRBV7-2, the J gene TRBJ2-5; D not certain. CDR3 length: 12 residues. Germline V gene sequence: CDR1 SGHTA, CDR2 FQGNSA.